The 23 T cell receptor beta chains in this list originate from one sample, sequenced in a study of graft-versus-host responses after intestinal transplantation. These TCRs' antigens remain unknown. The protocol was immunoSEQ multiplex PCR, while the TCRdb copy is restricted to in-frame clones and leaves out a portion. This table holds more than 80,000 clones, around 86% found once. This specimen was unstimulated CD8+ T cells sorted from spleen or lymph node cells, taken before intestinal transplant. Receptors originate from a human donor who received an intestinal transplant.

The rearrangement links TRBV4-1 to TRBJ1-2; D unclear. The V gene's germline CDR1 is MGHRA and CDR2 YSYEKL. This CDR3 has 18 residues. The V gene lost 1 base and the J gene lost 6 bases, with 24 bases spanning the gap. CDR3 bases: TGCGCCAGCAGCCAAGGGTTAGATCGGATTCAAAGGAAAAATGGCTACACCTTC. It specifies CASSQGLDRIQRKNGYTF.

The CDR3 loop is CASSPTGGRQPQHF. In DNA, the CDR3 is TGCGCCAGCAGCCCCACAGGGGGAAGACAGCCCCAGCATTTT. V is TRBV4-1 and J is TRBJ1-5; TRBD1 agrees at 8 bases. The CDR3 extends over 14 amino acids. The germline V gene encodes CDR1 MGHRA and CDR2 YSYEKL. J gave up 7 bases and V 4 bases, and 6 bases lay outside the gene matches.

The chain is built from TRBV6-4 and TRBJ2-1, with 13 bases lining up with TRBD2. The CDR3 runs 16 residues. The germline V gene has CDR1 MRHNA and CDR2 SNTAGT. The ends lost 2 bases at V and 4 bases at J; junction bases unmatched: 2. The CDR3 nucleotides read TGTGCCAGCAGTGACAGACTAGCGGGGGGTTACAATGAGCAGTTCTTC. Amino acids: CASSDRLAGGYNEQFF.

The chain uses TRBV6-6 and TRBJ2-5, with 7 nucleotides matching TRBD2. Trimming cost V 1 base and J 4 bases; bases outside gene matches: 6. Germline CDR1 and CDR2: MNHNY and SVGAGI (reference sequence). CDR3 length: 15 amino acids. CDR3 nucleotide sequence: TGTGCCAGCAGTTACTTGGAGCGGGGAGGAGAGACCCAGTACTTC. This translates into CASSYLERGGETQYF.

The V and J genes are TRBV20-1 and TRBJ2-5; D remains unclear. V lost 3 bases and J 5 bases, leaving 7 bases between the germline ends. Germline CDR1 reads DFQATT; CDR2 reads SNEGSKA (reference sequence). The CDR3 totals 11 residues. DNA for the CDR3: TGCAGTGCTAGGATCTGGGAGACCCAGTACTTC. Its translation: CSARIWETQYF.

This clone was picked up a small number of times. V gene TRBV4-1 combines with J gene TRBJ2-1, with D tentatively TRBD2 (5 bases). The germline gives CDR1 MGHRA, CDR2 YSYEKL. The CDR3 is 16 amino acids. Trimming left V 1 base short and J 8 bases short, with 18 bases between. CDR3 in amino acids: CASSQGNLALEDEQFF. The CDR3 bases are TGCGCCAGCAGCCAAGGGAATTTGGCGTTGGAGGATGAGCAGTTCTTC.

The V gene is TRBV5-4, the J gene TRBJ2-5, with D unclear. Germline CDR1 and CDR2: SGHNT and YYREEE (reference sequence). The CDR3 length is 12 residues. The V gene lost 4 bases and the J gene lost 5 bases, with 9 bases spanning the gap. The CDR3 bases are TGTGCCAGCAGCCCTTACGGGGAGACCCAGTACTTC. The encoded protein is CASSPYGETQYF.

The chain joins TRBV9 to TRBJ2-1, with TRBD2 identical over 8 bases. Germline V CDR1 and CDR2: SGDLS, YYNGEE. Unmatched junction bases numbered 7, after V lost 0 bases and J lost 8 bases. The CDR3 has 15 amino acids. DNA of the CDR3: TGTGCCAGCAGCGTAGGCCTAGCGGGTCAGGATGAGCAGTTCTTC. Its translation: CASSVGLAGQDEQFF.

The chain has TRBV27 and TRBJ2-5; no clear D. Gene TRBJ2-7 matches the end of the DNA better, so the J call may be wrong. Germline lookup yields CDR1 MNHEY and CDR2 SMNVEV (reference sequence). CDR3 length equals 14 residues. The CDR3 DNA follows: TGTGCCAGCACCCTTAAGGCCAACCGCTACGAGCAGTACTTC. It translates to CASTLKANRYEQYF.

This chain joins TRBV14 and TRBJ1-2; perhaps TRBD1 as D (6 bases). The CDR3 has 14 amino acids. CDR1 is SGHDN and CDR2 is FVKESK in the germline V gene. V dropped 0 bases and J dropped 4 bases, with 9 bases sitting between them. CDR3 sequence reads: CASSQDWTAYGYTF. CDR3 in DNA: TGTGCCAGCAGCCAAGATTGGACAGCCTATGGCTACACCTTC.

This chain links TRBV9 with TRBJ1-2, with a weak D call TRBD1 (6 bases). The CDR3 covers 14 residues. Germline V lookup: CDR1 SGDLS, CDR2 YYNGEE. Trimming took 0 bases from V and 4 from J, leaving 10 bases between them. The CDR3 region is CASSVGGDTYGYTF. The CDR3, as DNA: TGTGCCAGCAGCGTAGGTGGGGACACCTATGGCTACACCTTC. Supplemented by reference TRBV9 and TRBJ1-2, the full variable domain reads DSGVTQTPKHLITATGQRVTLRCSPRSGDLSVYWYQQSLDQGLQFLIQYYNGEERAKGNILERFSAQQFPDLHSELNLSSLELGDSALYFCASSVGGDTYGYTFGSGTRLTVV.

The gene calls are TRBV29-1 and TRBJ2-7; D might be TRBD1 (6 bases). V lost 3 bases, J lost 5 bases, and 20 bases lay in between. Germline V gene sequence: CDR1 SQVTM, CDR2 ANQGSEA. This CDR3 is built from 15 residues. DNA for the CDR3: TGCAGCGTTGAGTGGTACGGGTCCAGGGGAAACGAGCAGTACTTC. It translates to CSVEWYGSRGNEQYF.

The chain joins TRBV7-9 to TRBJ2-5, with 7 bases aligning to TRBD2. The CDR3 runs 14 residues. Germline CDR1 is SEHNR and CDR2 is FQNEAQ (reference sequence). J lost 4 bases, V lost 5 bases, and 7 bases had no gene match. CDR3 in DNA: TGTGCCAGCAGCATGGCGGGGGTAACAGAGACCCAGTACTTC. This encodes CASSMAGVTETQYF.

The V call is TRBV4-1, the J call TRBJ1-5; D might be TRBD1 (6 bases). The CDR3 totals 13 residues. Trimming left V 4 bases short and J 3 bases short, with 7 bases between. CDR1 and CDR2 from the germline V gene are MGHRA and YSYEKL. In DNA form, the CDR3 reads TGCGCCAGCAGCCGGGACAACAATCAGCCCCAGCATTTT. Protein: CASSRDNNQPQHF.

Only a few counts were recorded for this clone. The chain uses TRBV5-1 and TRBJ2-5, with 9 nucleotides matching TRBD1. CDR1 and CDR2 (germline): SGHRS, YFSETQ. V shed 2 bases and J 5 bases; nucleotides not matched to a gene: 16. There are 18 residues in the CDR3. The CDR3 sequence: CASSFGWGPGQGGETQYF. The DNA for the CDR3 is TGCGCCAGCAGCTTCGGGTGGGGACCGGGACAGGGTGGTGAGACCCAGTACTTC.

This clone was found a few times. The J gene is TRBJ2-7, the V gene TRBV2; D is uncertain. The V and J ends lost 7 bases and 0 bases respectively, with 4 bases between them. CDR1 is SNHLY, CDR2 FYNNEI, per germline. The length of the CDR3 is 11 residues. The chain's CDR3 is CASTPSYEQYF. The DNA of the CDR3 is TGTGCCAGCACCCCCTCCTACGAGCAGTACTTC.

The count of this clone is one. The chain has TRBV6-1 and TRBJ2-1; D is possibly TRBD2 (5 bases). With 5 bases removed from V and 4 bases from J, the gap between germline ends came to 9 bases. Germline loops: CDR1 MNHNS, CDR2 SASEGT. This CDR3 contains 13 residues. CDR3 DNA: TGTGCCAGCAGTTATGACTATTACAATGAGCAGTTCTTC. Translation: CASSYDYYNEQFF.

The CDR3 bases are TGTGCCAGCACCTTAGGGGCAGGGTTGAACACTGAAGCTTTCTTT. The encoded protein is CASTLGAGLNTEAFF. The gene calls are TRBV6-6 and TRBJ1-1, with D tentatively TRBD1 (5 bases). Germline V gives CDR1 MNHNY, CDR2 SVGAGI (reference sequence). The CDR3 is 15 amino acids. Between the trimmed V and J ends, which lost 7 bases and 0 bases, there was a span of 15 bases.

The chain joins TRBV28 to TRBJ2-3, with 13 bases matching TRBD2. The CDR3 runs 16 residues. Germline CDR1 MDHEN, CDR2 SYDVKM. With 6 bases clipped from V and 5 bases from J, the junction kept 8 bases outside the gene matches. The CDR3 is CASRPLAGGRGDTQYF. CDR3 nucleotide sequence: TGTGCCAGCAGGCCACTAGCGGGGGGGCGAGGAGATACGCAGTATTTT.

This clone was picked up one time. This CDR3 is CASRLAGKDYEQYF. For the CDR3, the DNA is TGTGCAAGTCGCTTAGCCGGAAAGGACTACGAGCAGTACTTC. The chain links TRBV12-2 to TRBJ2-7. TRBV12-2 is classified as a pseudogene. The CDR3 runs to 14 residues.

The CDR3 spells CASSYEQYF. As DNA, the CDR3 is TGTGCCAGCAGTTACGAGCAGTACTTC. The chain is built from TRBV6-5 and TRBJ2-7; the D is unclear. This CDR3 is built from 9 residues. CDR1 is MNHEY, CDR2 SVGAGI, per germline. V lost 2 bases, J lost 7 bases, and 0 bases lay in between.

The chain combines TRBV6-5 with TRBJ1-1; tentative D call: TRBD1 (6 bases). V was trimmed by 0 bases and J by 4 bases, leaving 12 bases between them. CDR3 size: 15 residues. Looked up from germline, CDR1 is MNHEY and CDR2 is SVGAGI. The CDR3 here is CASSYSGGVGTEAFF. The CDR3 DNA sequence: TGTGCCAGCAGTTACTCAGGGGGAGTGGGCACTGAAGCTTTCTTT.

CDR3 sequence: CASSWASYEQYF. CDR3 sequence (DNA): TGTGCCAGCAGCTGGGCCTCCTACGAGCAGTACTTC. The chain carries TRBV5-6 and TRBJ2-7, with D unclear. The germline V gene encodes CDR1 SGHDT and CDR2 YYEEEE. The CDR3 is 12 residues long. The germline V and J ends were trimmed by 3 bases and 0 bases, with 4 bases remaining between them.